Listed here are 17 T cell receptor beta chains from one sample, sequenced in a study of T cells in Graves' hyperthyroidism and ophthalmopathy (dated by TCRdb to the late 2010s). The method was multiplex PCR. Sequencing was performed on an Illumina HiSeq 2000. The TCR beta CDR3 regions were amplified from the RNA transcripts. The first round of RT-PCR for the TCR CDR3 was performed with the HTBI primer set and the Qiagen OneStep RT-PCR kit. TCRdb itself trimmed the public reads at Q25 with fastp, ran MiXCR and retained productive beta chains. Under each unique CDR3 protein, matching rows form one entry showing the most common genes and DNA. This sample has under 800,000 distinct CDR3 sequences in its table, and 13% to 15% of those were observed once. The ten largest clones take up roughly 10% of the sample. Sequenced input: blood. The receptors here all came from a woman under 30 with Graves' hyperthyroidism.

The chain couples TRBV4-3 to TRBJ2-3; 8 nucleotides agree with TRBD2. The germline V gene encodes CDR1 LGHNA and CDR2 YSLEER. Germline trimming cut 4 bases from V and 4 bases from J; bases unmatched to any gene: 13. This CDR3 spans 17 amino acids. The CDR3 coding sequence is TGCGCCAGCAGCCCAGGGCTAGCGGGTCGCTTAGCAGATACGCAGTATTTT. Its protein is CASSPGLAGRLADTQYF.

As regards this clonotype: It may be a read error: a sequence one base away is much more abundant. The chain employs TRBV9 and TRBJ2-2; 11 bases line up with TRBD2. The CDR3 is 15 amino acids. Germline V gene lookup returns CDR1 SGDLS and CDR2 YYNGEE. J was trimmed by 5 bases and V by 3 bases; bases with no gene match: 3. The DNA for the CDR3 is TGTGCCAGCAGCGAGGGACTAGCGGAGACCGGGGAGCTGTTTTTT. This gives the protein CASSEGLAETGELFF.

This clonotype was found many times. This rearrangement joins TRBV30 to TRBJ2-3; D is undetermined. The CDR3 spans 15 residues. V lost 2 bases, J lost 2 bases, and 14 bases lay in between. Per the germline V gene, CDR1 is GTSNPN and CDR2 is SVGIG (reference sequence). The CDR3, as DNA: TGTGCCTGGAGTATGGGAACTTCCTACACAGATACGCAGTATTTT. Protein: CAWSMGTSYTDTQYF.

This clonotype was picked up many times. The CDR3 region is CASSPGLAGYEQYF. The DNA for the CDR3 is TGTGCCAGCTCACCCGGACTAGCGGGATACGAGCAGTACTTC. This chain links TRBV18 with TRBJ2-7, with 12 bases identical to TRBD2. Germline V gene data show CDR1 as KGHSH and CDR2 as LQKENI. CDR3 length equals 14 residues. Losses at the gene ends were 3 bases for V and 4 bases for J; bases not matched to a gene: 1.

In its sample, this clonotype was seen many times. V usage is TRBV7-3 and J usage is TRBJ2-3, with TRBD2 identical over 8 bases. Germline V gene lookup returns CDR1 SGHTA and CDR2 FQGTGA. The V gene end was trimmed by 5 bases and the J gene end by 3 bases; junction bases not matched to a gene: 7. This CDR3 is built from 15 residues. The CDR3 is CASSASGTSTDTQYF. CDR3 in DNA: TGTGCCAGCAGCGCCTCCGGGACTAGTACAGATACGCAGTATTTT.

This clonotype showed up many times. The chain recombines TRBV28 with TRBJ1-5, with D tentatively TRBD1 (5 bases). V dropped 10 bases and J dropped 3 bases, with 13 bases sitting between them. Germline-derived CDR1 and CDR2 are MDHEN and SYDVKM. This CDR3 has 13 residues. CDR3 sequence (DNA): TGTGCCACCCGATGGGGACTCAATCAGCCCCAGCATTTT. Amino acid sequence: CATRWGLNQPQHF.

The rearrangement uses TRBV6-1 and TRBJ2-7; TRBD2 agrees at 12 bases. The germline V gene has CDR1 MNHNS and CDR2 SASEGT. This CDR3 has 16 residues. V was clipped by 3 bases and J by 0 bases; unmatched bases: 3. CDR3 region: CASSDGTSGPSYEQYF. The CDR3 DNA sequence: TGTGCCAGCAGTGACGGGACTAGCGGGCCCTCCTACGAGCAGTACTTC.

J is TRBJ1-2 and V is TRBV20-1, with D tentatively TRBD1 (5 bases). The CDR3 spans 15 residues. Germline V gives CDR1 DFQATT, CDR2 SNEGSKA (reference sequence). Between the trimmed V and J ends, which lost 0 bases and 2 bases, there was a span of 13 bases. CDR3: CSARERTTRNYGYTF. CDR3 sequence (DNA): TGCAGTGCTAGAGAAAGGACAACGAGGAACTATGGCTACACCTTC.

The sample holds many counts of this clonotype. The CDR3 nucleotides are TGTGCCAGCAGGGAAGGACAGGGGGCTGTGGAGACCCAGTACTTC. Amino acids: CASREGQGAVETQYF. The chain combines TRBV7-2 with TRBJ2-5, with 11 positions matching TRBD1. Per the germline V gene, CDR1 is SGHTA and CDR2 is FQGNSA. The trim removed 6 bases at V and 5 bases at J, leaving 8 bases unmatched. The CDR3 runs 15 residues.

This clonotype was detected a few times. The CDR3 region is CASSYSGTNNEQFF. The CDR3 DNA follows: TGTGCCAGCAGTTATAGCGGGACCAACAATGAGCAGTTCTTC. V usage is TRBV6-5 and J usage is TRBJ2-1; the match to TRBD2 covers 8 bases. J was trimmed by 5 bases and V by 3 bases; bases with no gene match: 3. Germline lookup yields CDR1 MNHEY and CDR2 SVGAGI. CDR3 size: 14 residues.

This chain links TRBV28 with TRBJ2-7; possible D gene TRBD1, 6 bases. The J call is in doubt because the DNA end fits TRBJ2-1 better. CDR1 is MDHEN, CDR2 SYDVKM, per germline. There are 13 residues in the CDR3. CDR3 protein: CASSLDSSYEQFF. CDR3 nucleotide sequence: TGTGCCAGCAGTTTGGACAGTTCCTACGAGCAGTTCTTC.

This clonotype was detected ten times or more. The chain is built from TRBV30 and TRBJ1-5; D unresolved. CDR1 and CDR2 (germline): GTSNPN, SVGIG (reference sequence). CDR3 length: 13 amino acids. V shed 1 base and J shed 3 bases, with 7 bases lying between them. CDR3 protein: CAWSEPYNQPQHF. The CDR3 bases are TGTGCCTGGAGTGAACCGTACAATCAGCCCCAGCATTTT. The complete variable domain, with remaining parts taken from reference TRBV30 and TRBJ1-5, reads SQTIHQWPATLVQPVGSPLSLECTVEGTSNPNLYWYRQAAGRGLQLLFYSVGIGQISSEVPQNLSASRPQDRQFILSSKKLLLSDSGFYLCAWSEPYNQPQHFGDGTRLSIL.

The sample holds many counts of this clonotype. The chain employs TRBV20-1 and TRBJ2-5; TRBD2 agrees at 13 bases. This CDR3 region has 17 residues. The germline V gene has CDR1 DFQATT and CDR2 SNEGSKA (reference sequence). Trimming removed 2 bases from V and 10 bases from J; junction bases left unmatched: 16. The CDR3 loop is CSARTFRGLAGTLGQYF. In DNA, the CDR3 is TGCAGTGCTAGAACCTTCCGGGGACTAGCGGGGACCCTTGGCCAGTACTTC.

This clonotype was counted between two and nine times. V and J are TRBV27 and TRBJ2-2; D not certain. Looked up from germline, CDR1 is MNHEY and CDR2 is SMNVEV (reference sequence). This CDR3 has 13 residues. V was pared by 7 bases and J by 1 base, with 7 bases between. CDR3 nucleotides: TGTGCCAGCAAACACTTGAACACCGGGGAGCTGTTTTTT. Residues: CASKHLNTGELFF.

The chain has TRBV19 and TRBJ2-1; 15 nucleotides match TRBD2. Unmatched junction bases numbered 7, after V lost 4 bases and J lost 6 bases. The germline CDR1 and CDR2 sequences are LNHDA and SQIVND (reference sequence). The CDR3 loop spans 17 amino acids. The CDR3 nucleotides are TGTGCCAGTAGTACCCCGAGGACTAGCGGGAGGGGCAATGAGCAGTTCTTC. This sequence encodes CASSTPRTSGRGNEQFF.

This clonotype has more than one count but fewer than ten. This chain joins TRBV20-1 and TRBJ1-2, with TRBD1 matching over 9 bases. The germline gives CDR1 DFQATT, CDR2 SNEGSKA (reference sequence). V was pared by 4 bases and J by 0 bases, with 9 bases of the junction left unmatched. The CDR3 totals 16 residues. CDR3 protein: CSATTGGNLANYGYTF. For the CDR3, the DNA is TGCAGTGCTACGACAGGGGGGAACCTAGCTAACTATGGCTACACCTTC.

In its sample, this clonotype was seen many times. The V and J genes are TRBV11-2 and TRBJ2-7, with D tentatively TRBD1 (6 bases). V lost 5 bases to trimming and J lost 3 bases, with 32 bases between them. The length of the CDR3 is 20 residues. The germline V gene has CDR1 SGHAT and CDR2 FQNNGV. The CDR3 spells CASSPIRSPQGSMRGYEQYF. The CDR3, as DNA: TGTGCCAGCAGCCCAATCCGATCCCCTCAGGGGAGTATGCGAGGCTACGAGCAGTACTTC. Full variable domain (missing parts from reference TRBV11-2 and TRBJ2-7): EAGVAQSPRYKIIEKRQSVAFWCNPISGHATLYWYQQILGQGPKLLIQFQNNGVVDDSQLPKDRFSAERLKGVDSTLKIQPAKLEDSAVYLCASSPIRSPQGSMRGYEQYFGPGTRLTVT.